The 5 T cell receptor beta chains presented below share a single source sample, sequenced in a study of blood T cell repertoires in COVID-19. Assay used: immunoSEQ multiplex PCR; TCRdb lists only in-frame clones, some missing. The profile shows around 300,000 clones, around 90% of them singletons. Sequencing input: peripheral blood. The origin of the receptors is a man aged 45-65 years with active or convalescent COVID-19.

The chain uses TRBV5-1 and TRBJ2-5; the match to TRBD2 covers 9 bases. CDR1 and CDR2 from the germline V gene are SGHRS and YFSETQ. J lost 5 bases, V lost 0 bases, and 5 bases had no gene match. This CDR3 is built from 15 residues. Here the CDR3 reads CASSLAAGGDETQYF. The CDR3 region has the DNA TGCGCCAGCAGCTTGGCGGCGGGGGGGGACGAGACCCAGTACTTC.

The gene calls are TRBV9 and TRBJ2-2; D uncertain. The CDR3 covers 16 residues. Germline V gives CDR1 SGDLS, CDR2 YYNGEE. V dropped 3 bases and J dropped 1 base, with 13 bases sitting between them. The CDR3 DNA reads as TGTGCCAGCAGCGCAGGTACGACCGGGAACACCGGGGAGCTGTTTTTT. Its protein is CASSAGTTGNTGELFF.

J is TRBJ1-1 and V is TRBV2; D call uncertain. CDR1 SNHLY and CDR2 FYNNEI come from the germline V gene. Trimming shortened V by 8 bases and J by 6 bases, and 13 bases separated the two germline ends. This CDR3 spans 12 amino acids. This CDR3 reads CASGMGRAEAFF. The CDR3 DNA reads as TGTGCCAGCGGTATGGGGAGGGCTGAAGCTTTCTTT.

The V call is TRBV3-1 (or the pseudogene TRBV3-2), the J call TRBJ1-1; no clear D gene. With 8 bases removed from V and 2 bases from J, the gap between germline ends came to 9 bases. Germline assignment: CDR1 LGHDT and CDR2 YNNKEL (reference sequence). The CDR3 covers 12 residues. The CDR3 is CASAYSNTEAFF. The CDR3 bases are TGTGCCAGCGCGTACTCAAACACTGAAGCTTTCTTT.

This clone was counted a single time. V is TRBV15 and J is TRBJ2-1; 8 nucleotides match TRBD2. In germline, CDR1 is LNHNV, CDR2 YYDKDF (reference sequence). V gave up 7 bases and J gave up 4 bases; unmatched junction bases: 9. The CDR3 extends over 15 amino acids. DNA for the CDR3: TGTGCCACCAATTGGGCTAGCGGGCAATACAATGAGCAGTTCTTC. It translates to CATNWASGQYNEQFF.